This entry lists 30 T cell receptor beta chains sequenced from one sample in a study of Ad26.COV2.S vaccination and SARS-CoV-2 variants. TCRdb keeps only in-frame clones here, not all; method: immunoSEQ multiplex PCR. Here the sample spans about 680,000 clones, around 90% being singletons. The treatment denotes: approximately 18 received Ad26.COV2.S at low or high dose, single or two shots; five or six received placebo; per-sample allocation not given. The samples were gathered on day 63 after the first injection of vaccine or placebo. The specimen was peripheral blood, collected in a trial of Ad26.COV2.S vaccine versus placebo. The receptors stem from a person aged 18 to 59 who received the Ad26.COV2.S COVID-19 vaccine or a placebo.

This clone was picked up many times. The J gene is TRBJ2-5, the V gene TRBV19; D is uncertain. This CDR3 has 13 amino acids. V dropped 10 bases and J dropped 1 base, with 13 bases sitting between them. Per the germline V gene, CDR1 is LNHDA and CDR2 is SQIVND (reference sequence). The chain's CDR3 is CATSHRSQETQYF. As DNA, the CDR3 is TGTGCCACATCACACAGATCCCAAGAGACCCAGTACTTC.

This clone was detected only once. The chain couples TRBV20-1 to TRBJ1-1; D possibly corresponds to TRBD1 (6 bases). Germline CDR1 DFQATT, CDR2 SNEGSKA (reference sequence). The length of the CDR3 is 10 residues. Trimming removed 5 bases at V and 8 bases at J, with 9 bases between. The CDR3 region is CSARQVEAFF. Written as DNA, the CDR3 is TGCAGTGCTCGACAGGTAGAAGCTTTCTTT.

As regards this clone: The junction and the germline gene differ at one end; a read error may be behind it. The V gene is TRBV6-1, the J gene TRBJ2-3; 9 bases are a match to TRBD2. From germline, CDR1 is MNHNS and CDR2 SASEGT. The CDR3 spans 16 residues. In DNA, the CDR3 is TGTGCCAGCAGTGCCCGACTAGCGGTTAGCACAGATACGCAGTGTTTT. It is translated as CASSARLAVSTDTQCF.

Remarks on this clone: In the same sample, other DNA sequences code for this CDR3. This chain uses TRBV11-2 with TRBJ2-7; no clear D gene. V dropped 5 bases and J dropped 3 bases, with 5 bases sitting between them. The CDR3 has 11 amino acids. Germline-derived CDR1 and CDR2 are SGHAT and FQNNGV. Written as DNA, the CDR3 is TGTGCCAGCAGCCCATACTACGAGCAGTACTTC. It is translated as CASSPYYEQYF. The whole variable domain, filled in from reference TRBV11-2 and TRBJ2-7, reads EAGVAQSPRYKIIEKRQSVAFWCNPISGHATLYWYQQILGQGPKLLIQFQNNGVVDDSQLPKDRFSAERLKGVDSTLKIQPAKLEDSAVYLCASSPYYEQYFGPGTRLTVT.

The chain combines TRBV3-1 (or the pseudogene TRBV3-2) with TRBJ1-4, with TRBD1 as a possible D gene (6 bases). Germline V gene lookup returns CDR1 LGHDT and CDR2 YNNKEL (reference sequence). V was cut by 4 bases and J by 7 bases, with 13 bases left in between. The CDR3 length is 14 residues. The chain's CDR3 is CASSLRSGAEKLFF. The CDR3 DNA sequence: TGTGCCAGCAGCCTCCGATCAGGGGCTGAAAAACTGTTTTTT.

This clone has just one count. The rearrangement links TRBV5-6 to TRBJ1-5, with D possibly TRBD1 on 5 matching bases. Between the trimmed V and J ends, which lost 1 base and 0 bases, there was a span of 8 bases. Per the germline V gene, CDR1 is SGHDT and CDR2 is YYEEEE. This CDR3 has 15 residues. CDR3 amino acids: CASSLRGNSNQPQHF. CDR3 nucleotide sequence: TGTGCCAGCAGCTTGCGGGGGAATAGCAATCAGCCCCAGCATTTT.

The V call is TRBV30, the J call TRBJ1-2; tentative D call: TRBD1 (5 bases). Germline CDR1 GTSNPN, CDR2 SVGIG (reference sequence). V lost 3 bases and J lost 5, with 10 bases in between. The CDR3 loop spans 12 amino acids. DNA for the CDR3: TGTGCCTGGAGCGGCAGGGTATATGGCTACACCTTC. Protein: CAWSGRVYGYTF.

The chain carries TRBV7-9 and TRBJ1-1; 7 nucleotides line up with TRBD1. CDR1 is SEHNR, CDR2 FQNEAQ, per germline (reference sequence). CDR3 length: 14 residues. V shed 2 bases and J 7 bases; nucleotides not matched to a gene: 7. CDR3: CASSLNHRGYEAFF. CDR3 DNA sequence: TGTGCCAGCAGCTTAAACCACAGGGGATATGAAGCTTTCTTT.

J is TRBJ1-1 and V is TRBV29-1; maybe TRBD1 (5 bases). The CDR3 sequence is 13 residues long. The V gene lost 4 bases and the J gene lost 0 bases, with 9 bases spanning the gap. Germline V CDR1 and CDR2: SQVTM, ANQGSEA. Here the CDR3 reads CSVVSGLNTEAFF. The DNA of the CDR3 is TGCAGCGTTGTGTCAGGGCTGAACACTGAAGCTTTCTTT.

In this sample, this clone turned up once. The V call is TRBV14, the J call TRBJ2-7; D is undetermined. The CDR3 sequence is 12 residues long. V was shortened by 2 bases and J by 2 bases, with 4 bases between the two germline ends. Germline CDR1 and CDR2: SGHDN and FVKESK. The CDR3 region is CASSQTPYEQYF. In nucleotides, the CDR3 is TGTGCCAGCAGCCAAACTCCCTACGAGCAGTACTTC.

This chain joins TRBV10-3 and TRBJ1-4, with D possibly matching TRBD1 (6 bases). The CDR3 contains 14 residues. The germline V and J ends were trimmed by 8 bases and 5 bases, with 15 bases remaining between them. CDR1 and CDR2 from the germline V gene are ENHRY and SYGVKD. The CDR3 sequence is CAIARGANNEKLFF. CDR3 sequence (DNA): TGTGCCATCGCGAGGGGGGCGAACAATGAAAAACTGTTTTTT.

The chain carries TRBV3-1 (or the pseudogene TRBV3-2) and TRBJ2-2; D is tentatively TRBD1 or TRBD2 (5 bases each). This CDR3 contains 15 residues. Trimming stripped 6 bases from V and 1 base from J, with 12 bases between. CDR1 and CDR2 from the germline V gene are LGHDT and YNNKEL (reference sequence). The CDR3 nucleotides read TGTGCCAGCAGTCGAGGGACGGAGAACACCGGGGAGCTGTTTTTT. Its protein is CASSRGTENTGELFF.

The genes are TRBV19 and TRBJ1-2; the D gene is possibly TRBD1 (6 bases). The CDR3 contains 13 residues. The germline V gene has CDR1 LNHDA and CDR2 SQIVND (reference sequence). V was shortened by 2 bases and J by 8 bases, with 12 bases between the two germline ends. The CDR3 nucleotides read TGTGCCAGTAGTATACAGGGGAAGCGCGGCTACACCTTC. Protein: CASSIQGKRGYTF.

The chain is built from TRBV6-5 and TRBJ2-3; 8 bases agree with TRBD1. Germline trimming cut 6 bases from V and 0 bases from J; bases unmatched to any gene: 2. The CDR3 extends over 14 amino acids. Germline loops: CDR1 MNHEY, CDR2 SVGAGI. The CDR3: CASRGTGSTDTQYF. Written as DNA, the CDR3 is TGTGCCAGCAGAGGGACAGGTAGCACAGATACGCAGTATTTT.

The CDR3 bases are TGTGCCAGCAGCTTGGCAGGCGGAATGAGGGTCAAGCAGTACTTC. This codes for CASSLAGGMRVKQYF. V gene TRBV5-4 combines with J gene TRBJ2-7; D might be TRBD2 (5 bases). The CDR3 covers 15 residues. V lost 0 bases, J lost 8 bases, and 18 bases lay in between. Germline V gives CDR1 SGHNT, CDR2 YYREEE (reference sequence).

This chain links TRBV15 with TRBJ2-7; possible D gene TRBD1, 6 bases. CDR3 size: 17 residues. The V gene lost 0 bases and the J gene lost 0 bases, with 15 bases spanning the gap. Germline V gives CDR1 LNHNV, CDR2 YYDKDF (reference sequence). The CDR3 nucleotides read TGTGCCACCAGCAGAGATAACTCTGCAGGGGTCTCCTACGAGCAGTACTTC. Encoded protein: CATSRDNSAGVSYEQYF.

This clone appeared once. The genes are TRBV14 and TRBJ1-2; the D is unclear. The V end lost 4 bases, the J end lost 5 bases, and 11 bases lay between the germline ends. CDR3 length: 13 amino acids. Germline values: CDR1 SGHDN, CDR2 FVKESK. The CDR3 coding sequence is TGTGCCAGCAGCCTCGAGGAGTCGTATGGCTACACCTTC. It translates to CASSLEESYGYTF.

The rearrangement links TRBV6-5 to TRBJ1-2; 7 nucleotides agree with TRBD1. The CDR3 sequence is 14 residues long. Trimming took 3 bases from V and 8 from J; bases not matched to a gene: 9. Germline V gene data show CDR1 as MNHEY and CDR2 as SVGAGI. The CDR3 DNA follows: TGTGCCAGCAGTTATTACAAAGGGGGCGGAGGCTACACCTTC. Translation: CASSYYKGGGGYTF.

The V gene is TRBV30, the J gene TRBJ2-2; D call uncertain. Trimming took 4 bases from V and 8 from J, leaving 17 bases between them. CDR1 is GTSNPN and CDR2 is SVGIG in the germline V gene (reference sequence). This CDR3 has 14 residues. CDR3 DNA: TGTGCCTGGAAGGCCTCGCTTACCTCTGGGGAGCTGTTTTTT. It encodes CAWKASLTSGELFF.

The chain recombines TRBV27 with TRBJ2-7; TRBD2 might be the D (5 bases). V lost 2 bases and J lost 6, with 5 bases in between. The germline CDR1 and CDR2 sequences are MNHEY and SMNVEV (reference sequence). CDR3 size: 11 residues. The DNA for the CDR3 is TGTGCCAGCAGTTTAGGGAGCGAGCAGTACTTC. It encodes CASSLGSEQYF.

V is TRBV30 and J is TRBJ2-3; TRBD2 agrees at 7 bases. Trimming at V came to 3 bases and at J to 0 bases, leaving 6 bases not matched to a gene. This CDR3 has 15 residues. Germline V CDR1 and CDR2: GTSNPN, SVGIG (reference sequence). CDR3 in DNA: TGTGCCTGGAGCTTAACTAGCGTGAGCACAGATACGCAGTATTTT. Translated: CAWSLTSVSTDTQYF.

The rearrangement uses TRBV13 and TRBJ1-1; D may be TRBD1 (5 bases). The CDR3 covers 12 residues. Per germline, CDR1 PRHDT and CDR2 FYEKMQ (reference sequence). Trimming shortened V by 1 base and J by 7 bases, and 7 bases separated the two germline ends. The CDR3 region has the DNA TGTGCCAGCAGCTTAGCAGGGCTTGAAGCTTTCTTT. Translated: CASSLAGLEAFF.

In its sample, this clone was seen once. This chain joins TRBV30 and TRBJ1-2, with D maybe TRBD1 (6 bases). CDR1 is GTSNPN, CDR2 SVGIG, per germline (reference sequence). V gave up 2 bases and J gave up 4 bases, with 11 bases separating them. This CDR3 spans 13 amino acids. CDR3 loop: CAWSRTALYGYTF. The CDR3 DNA is TGTGCCTGGAGTAGGACAGCCCTCTATGGCTACACCTTC.

This rearrangement joins TRBV7-9 to TRBJ1-4; D not resolved. The germline gives CDR1 SEHNR, CDR2 FQNEAQ (reference sequence). The CDR3 spans 14 residues. V dropped 1 base and J dropped 4 bases, with 7 bases sitting between them. The CDR3 nucleotides are TGTGCCAGCAGCTTAGGGGTTAATAATGAAAAACTGTTTTTT. Translated: CASSLGVNNEKLFF.

The chain employs TRBV10-2 and TRBJ2-2; D is uncertain. Germline CDR1 is WSHSY and CDR2 is SAAADI. The length of the CDR3 is 13 residues. Trimming stripped 2 bases from V and 4 bases from J, with 5 bases between. In DNA form, the CDR3 reads TGCGCCAGCAGTGAGGGTGTCACCGGGGAGCTGTTTTTT. Amino acid sequence: CASSEGVTGELFF.

The chain recombines TRBV24-1 with TRBJ1-1; 11 bases fit TRBD1. The V gene end was trimmed by 5 bases and the J gene end by 1 base; junction bases not matched to a gene: 20. Germline V gene data show CDR1 as KGHDR and CDR2 as SFDVKD. The CDR3 covers 21 residues. The CDR3 bases are TGTGCCACCAGTGTCATGGACAGGGGGCACAGTAGAGGGGTCTCGAACACTGAAGCTTTCTTT. Residues: CATSVMDRGHSRGVSNTEAFF.

The chain links TRBV7-2 to TRBJ2-3, with 11 bases aligning to TRBD2. The V gene's germline CDR1 is SGHTA and CDR2 FQGNSA. The V segment lost 1 base and the J segment 6 bases; nucleotides outside the gene matches: 6. The CDR3 contains 16 residues. CDR3 nucleotides: TGTGCCAGCAGCTTAGAGATAGCGGGGGGGCGGGATACGCAGTATTTT. Translation gives CASSLEIAGGRDTQYF.

The rearrangement uses TRBV18 and TRBJ2-1; D is undetermined. From germline, CDR1 is KGHSH and CDR2 LQKENI. The CDR3 is made up of 13 amino acids. The V and J ends lost 2 bases and 7 bases respectively, with 9 bases between them. CDR3 sequence: CASSPGRANEQFF. As DNA, the CDR3 is TGTGCCAGCTCACCAGGCAGAGCAAATGAGCAGTTCTTC.

The V call is TRBV10-3, the J call TRBJ2-1, with TRBD2 identical over 14 bases. CDR1 is ENHRY, CDR2 SYGVKD, per germline. This CDR3 spans 17 amino acids. Trimming cost V 4 bases and J 1 base; bases outside gene matches: 3. The CDR3 DNA reads as TGTGCCATCAGTGTAGGGACTAGCGGGGGATCCTACAATGAGCAGTTCTTC. Translation gives CAISVGTSGGSYNEQFF.

The count of this clone is one. The rearrangement uses TRBV5-1 and TRBJ1-3; the D is unclear. The CDR3 totals 17 residues. The ends were cut back, 0 bases at V and 3 bases at J, with 16 bases in the middle. Looked up from germline, CDR1 is SGHRS and CDR2 is YFSETQ. The CDR3 reads CASSLDVARGLGNTIYF. The CDR3 DNA reads TGCGCCAGCAGCTTGGACGTCGCTAGAGGGCTTGGAAACACCATATATTTT.